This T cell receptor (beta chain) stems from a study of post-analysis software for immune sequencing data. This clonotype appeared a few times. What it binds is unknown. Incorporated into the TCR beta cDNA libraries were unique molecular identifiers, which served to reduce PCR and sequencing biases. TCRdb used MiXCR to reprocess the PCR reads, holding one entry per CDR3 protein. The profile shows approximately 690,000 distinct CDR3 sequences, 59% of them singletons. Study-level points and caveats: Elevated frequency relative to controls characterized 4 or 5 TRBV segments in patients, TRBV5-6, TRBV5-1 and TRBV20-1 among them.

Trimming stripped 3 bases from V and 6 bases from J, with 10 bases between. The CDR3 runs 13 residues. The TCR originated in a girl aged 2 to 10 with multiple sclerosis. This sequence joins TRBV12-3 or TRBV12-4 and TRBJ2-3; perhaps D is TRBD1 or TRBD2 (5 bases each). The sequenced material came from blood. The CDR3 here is CASSLGPQDTQYF. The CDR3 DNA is TGTGCCAGCAGTTTGGGACCCCAGGATACGCAGTATTTT.